Below are 30 T cell receptor beta chains sequenced from a single sample in a study of blood T cell repertoires in COVID-19. TCRdb keeps only in-frame clones here, not all; method: immunoSEQ multiplex PCR. The data show hundreds of thousands of clones, about 85% seen once. The sequenced sample consisted of peripheral blood. These receptor sequences come from a man aged 18 to 35 with active or convalescent COVID-19.

The chain carries TRBV20-1 and TRBJ2-1; weak D call: TRBD1 (5 bases). CDR3 length: 10 amino acids. Germline V gene lookup returns CDR1 DFQATT and CDR2 SNEGSKA (reference sequence). The V and J ends lost 6 bases and 7 bases respectively, with 7 bases between them. CDR3 amino acids: CSAQGNEQFF. The CDR3 coding sequence is TGCAGTGCCCAGGGAAATGAGCAGTTCTTC.

The V call is TRBV7-2, the J call TRBJ2-1, with a weak D call TRBD1 (5 bases). Germline V gives CDR1 SGHTA, CDR2 FQGNSA. Trimming removed 6 bases at V and 4 bases at J, with 16 bases between. CDR3 length: 15 amino acids. CDR3 sequence (DNA): TGTGCCAGCAGTCGATCAGGGAATCGGTACAATGAGCAGTTCTTC. This translates into CASSRSGNRYNEQFF.

V usage is TRBV18 and J usage is TRBJ2-1; D gene unclear. CDR1 is KGHSH, CDR2 LQKENI, per germline. The CDR3 has 17 amino acids. Trimming took off 3 bases at V and 4 bases at J, with 19 bases between the two ends. This CDR3 is CASSPLMVLELYNEQFF. The CDR3 bases are TGTGCCAGCTCACCGCTCATGGTGCTAGAGCTGTACAATGAGCAGTTCTTC.

The CDR3 DNA reads as TGTGCCACCAGCAGAGAACTAGCGGGGGGCTATGAGCAGTTCTTC. Its translation: CATSRELAGGYEQFF. The chain is built from TRBV15 and TRBJ2-1; the match to TRBD2 covers 12 bases. There are 15 residues in the CDR3. In germline, CDR1 is LNHNV, CDR2 YYDKDF (reference sequence). The V segment lost 0 bases and the J segment 8 bases; nucleotides outside the gene matches: 2.

This clone was seen just once. CDR3 DNA: TGCGCCAGCAGCCAGGGACTAGAAGATTATAAGGGCAATCAGCCCCAGCATTTT. It is translated as CASSQGLEDYKGNQPQHF. V usage is TRBV4-3 and J usage is TRBJ1-5; possible D gene TRBD1, 5 bases. This CDR3 comprises 18 residues. Germline V gene lookup returns CDR1 LGHNA and CDR2 YSLEER. Trimming left V 3 bases short and J 2 bases short, with 20 bases between.

The V gene is TRBV7-9, the J gene TRBJ1-1; TRBD1 matches 8 bases. J lost 5 bases, V lost 4 bases, and 9 bases had no gene match. CDR1 is SEHNR and CDR2 is FQNEAQ in the germline V gene (reference sequence). The CDR3 is 15 amino acids. CDR3 sequence (DNA): TGTGCCAGCAGCTCCCAGGGGGCAGGTTTGACTGAAGCTTTCTTT. This codes for CASSSQGAGLTEAFF.

A word on this clone: A junction boundary mismatches the germline segment, possibly from a read error. The chain links TRBV9 to TRBJ2-3; 7 nucleotides agree with TRBD1. This CDR3 has 12 residues. The V gene's germline CDR1 is SGDLS and CDR2 YYNGEE. The CDR3 sequence is CASSVGTATQYF. In nucleotides, the CDR3 is TGTGCCAGCAGCGTCGGGACAGCTACGCAGTATTTT.

This chain uses TRBV2 with TRBJ2-5; D is possibly TRBD2 (5 bases). Germline CDR1 SNHLY, CDR2 FYNNEI. The CDR3 is 12 residues long. Trimming took off 8 bases at V and 2 bases at J, with 9 bases between the two ends. CDR3 DNA sequence: TGTGCCAGCTCCGGGGAGCAAGAGACCCAGTACTTC. Its translation: CASSGEQETQYF.

The chain employs TRBV7-3 and TRBJ1-2; TRBD1 might be the D (5 bases). Germline V gene lookup returns CDR1 SGHTA and CDR2 FQGTGA. Trimming stripped 4 bases from V and 8 bases from J, with 17 bases between. The CDR3 runs to 14 residues. The CDR3 sequence is CASSSTGQETGYTF. The CDR3, as DNA: TGTGCCAGCAGCTCGACCGGACAAGAGACGGGCTACACCTTC.

The V call is TRBV7-2, the J call TRBJ1-1; 7 positions match TRBD1. The V gene end was trimmed by 5 bases and the J gene end by 4 bases; junction bases not matched to a gene: 7. CDR3 length: 14 amino acids. Germline V gene sequence: CDR1 SGHTA, CDR2 FQGNSA. The CDR3 bases are TGTGCCAGCAGCGTAAAACAGGGGTTCACTGAAGCTTTCTTT. It yields the protein CASSVKQGFTEAFF.

The J gene is TRBJ1-4, the V gene TRBV3-1 (or the pseudogene TRBV3-2), with D perhaps matching TRBD1 (5 bases). The CDR3 totals 17 residues. Looked up from germline, CDR1 is LGHDT and CDR2 is YNNKEL (reference sequence). V was cut by 4 bases and J by 5 bases, with 20 bases left in between. CDR3 protein: CASSPSTGARANEKLFF. DNA for the CDR3: TGTGCCAGCAGCCCGTCAACAGGCGCAAGGGCGAATGAAAAACTGTTTTTT.

The chain links TRBV2 to TRBJ2-1; D call uncertain. Germline loops: CDR1 SNHLY, CDR2 FYNNEI. This CDR3 region has 14 residues. Deletions cut 7 bases from V and 4 bases from J, with 14 bases between. The CDR3 DNA reads as TGTGCCAGCACCGGCCGGAGTGGTTACAATGAGCAGTTCTTC. Protein product: CASTGRSGYNEQFF. Using reference TRBV2 and TRBJ2-1 for the parts outside the CDR3, the full variable domain is EPEVTQTPSHQVTQMGQEVILRCVPISNHLYFYWYRQILGQKVEFLVSFYNNEISEKSEIFDDQFSVERPDGSNFTLKIRSTKLEDSAMYFCASTGRSGYNEQFFGPGTRLTVL.

The chain carries TRBV28 and TRBJ2-2; TRBD1 matches 7 bases. The trim removed 7 bases at V and 3 bases at J, leaving 11 bases unmatched. Per the germline V gene, CDR1 is MDHEN and CDR2 is SYDVKM. CDR3 size: 16 residues. CDR3 in amino acids: CASNPSLTGYTGELFF. CDR3 bases: TGTGCCAGCAATCCCAGCTTGACAGGGTACACCGGGGAGCTGTTTTTT. The full variable domain, with the rest looked up from reference TRBV28 and TRBJ2-2, is DVKVTQSSRYLVKRTGEKVFLECVQDMDHENMFWYRQDPGLGLRLIYFSYDVKMKEKGDIPEGYSVSREKKERFSLILESASTNQTSMYLCASNPSLTGYTGELFFGEGSRLTVL.

This sequence joins TRBV30 and TRBJ1-1; D not resolved. The CDR3 is made up of 12 amino acids. The germline gives CDR1 GTSNPN, CDR2 SVGIG (reference sequence). V was shortened by 2 bases and J by 6 bases, with 10 bases between the two germline ends. For the CDR3, the DNA is TGTGCCTGGAGTACATGGACTGCTGAAGCTTTCTTT. The encoded protein is CAWSTWTAEAFF.

DNA of the CDR3: TGTGCCACTCTCTACGAGCAGTACTTC. Protein: CATLYEQYF. The chain couples TRBV24-1 to TRBJ2-7; D uncertain. Trimming took off 10 bases at V and 3 bases at J, with 3 bases between the two ends. Germline-derived CDR1 and CDR2 are KGHDR and SFDVKD. The CDR3 is 9 residues long.

The gene calls are TRBV4-2 and TRBJ2-1; the match to TRBD2 covers 12 bases. The CDR3 totals 16 residues. Trimming took 4 bases from V and 10 from J; bases not matched to a gene: 11. Germline lookup yields CDR1 LGHNA and CDR2 YNFKEQ. CDR3 residues: CASSLTSGSDHGEQFF. The DNA for the CDR3 is TGTGCCAGCAGCCTGACTAGCGGGAGCGACCACGGGGAGCAGTTCTTC.

The chain links TRBV5-5 to TRBJ2-7, with 9 bases that match TRBD1. Looked up from germline, CDR1 is SGHKS and CDR2 is YYEKEE (reference sequence). The CDR3 covers 12 residues. Trimming at V came to 3 bases and at J to 7 bases, leaving 2 bases not matched to a gene. Written as DNA, the CDR3 is TGTGCCAGCAGCTGGACAGGGGATGAGCAGTACTTC. Translating it yields CASSWTGDEQYF.

This chain uses TRBV6-5 with TRBJ2-3; D might be TRBD2 (6 bases). CDR1 and CDR2 from the germline V gene are MNHEY and SVGAGI. V was cut by 2 bases and J by 1 base, with 10 bases left in between. The CDR3 is 15 amino acids. The DNA of the CDR3 is TGTGCCAGCAGTTACGCAGGAGGGGGCACAGATACGCAGTATTTT. Its translation is CASSYAGGGTDTQYF.

This clone was picked up one time. The V gene is TRBV2, the J gene TRBJ2-5; tentative D call: TRBD2 (7 bases). Germline CDR1 reads SNHLY; CDR2 reads FYNNEI. This CDR3 has 15 residues. Trimming removed 2 bases from V and 5 bases from J, with 15 bases in between. CDR3 in DNA: TGTGCCAGCAGTGAAAGGAGCGGGACATGGGAGACCCAGTACTTC. It translates to CASSERSGTWETQYF.

This sequence joins TRBV5-1 and TRBJ1-1; D possibly corresponds to TRBD1 (5 bases). V shed 4 bases and J shed 0 bases, with 10 bases lying between them. The germline CDR1 and CDR2 sequences are SGHRS and YFSETQ. The CDR3 totals 14 residues. CDR3 region: CASSTTVMNTEAFF. The CDR3 DNA follows: TGCGCCAGCAGCACGACAGTTATGAACACTGAAGCTTTCTTT.

The chain carries TRBV5-1 and TRBJ2-3, with D maybe TRBD2 (5 bases). V lost 0 bases, J lost 0 bases, and 14 bases lay in between. The germline CDR1 and CDR2 sequences are SGHRS and YFSETQ. CDR3 length: 17 amino acids. In nucleotides, the CDR3 is TGCGCCAGCAGCTTGGACTTAGCGATAAGGAGCACAGATACGCAGTATTTT. Translating gives CASSLDLAIRSTDTQYF.

The V call is TRBV19, the J call TRBJ1-4; D is perhaps TRBD1 (5 bases). Trimming stripped 3 bases from V and 6 bases from J, with 11 bases between. Looked up from germline, CDR1 is LNHDA and CDR2 is SQIVND (reference sequence). The CDR3 contains 14 residues. CDR3 sequence (DNA): TGTGCCAGTAGTATTTTGGACACAGATGAAAAACTGTTTTTT. Amino acid sequence: CASSILDTDEKLFF.

This chain connects TRBV6-5 to TRBJ1-3; unclear D gene. V lost 5 bases to trimming and J lost 0 bases, with 8 bases between them. Germline-derived CDR1 and CDR2 are MNHEY and SVGAGI. This CDR3 comprises 14 residues. The chain's CDR3 is CASSPVASGNTIYF. CDR3 coding DNA: TGTGCCAGCAGTCCGGTTGCCTCTGGAAACACCATATATTTT.

This clone has just one count. The chain uses TRBV5-1 and TRBJ2-5, with TRBD1 matching 9 bases. This CDR3 region has 18 residues. Unmatched junction bases numbered 17, after V lost 4 bases and J lost 4 bases. Looked up from germline, CDR1 is SGHRS and CDR2 is YFSETQ. In DNA form, the CDR3 reads TGCGCCAGCAGCCCCTGGGGGACAGGGTCCGGTCGGGGAGAGACCCAGTACTTC. It codes for CASSPWGTGSGRGETQYF.

This clone was detected once. The gene calls are TRBV9 and TRBJ2-7; 11 bases align to TRBD1. The V segment lost 4 bases and the J segment 5 bases; nucleotides outside the gene matches: 5. The CDR3 totals 14 residues. CDR1 is SGDLS and CDR2 is YYNGEE in the germline V gene. The CDR3 spells CASSLGTGGNEQYF. CDR3 coding DNA: TGTGCCAGCAGCCTCGGGACAGGGGGAAACGAGCAGTACTTC.

This clone was found once. CDR3 protein: CASSRQAKSYEQYF. CDR3 DNA: TGTGCCAGCAGTAGACAGGCTAAATCCTACGAGCAGTACTTC. This chain links TRBV6-5 with TRBJ2-7, with a tentative D call TRBD1 (6 bases). The CDR3 extends over 14 amino acids. The V gene's germline CDR1 is MNHEY and CDR2 SVGAGI. The germline V and J ends were trimmed by 5 bases and 1 base, with 12 bases remaining between them.

This chain uses TRBV3-1 (or the pseudogene TRBV3-2) with TRBJ2-1, with a tentative D call TRBD2 (5 bases). In germline, CDR1 is LGHDT, CDR2 YNNKEL (reference sequence). The V and J ends lost 1 base and 6 bases respectively, with 7 bases between them. CDR3 length equals 13 residues. CDR3 bases: TGTGCCAGCAGCCAAGTCAGCGGCAATGAGCAGTTCTTC. Protein sequence: CASSQVSGNEQFF.

The V gene is TRBV7-9, the J gene TRBJ2-1; D is perhaps TRBD1 (6 bases). CDR1 and CDR2 (germline): SEHNR, FQNEAQ (reference sequence). This CDR3 has 17 residues. The germline V and J ends were trimmed by 4 bases and 5 bases, with 21 bases remaining between them. In DNA form, the CDR3 reads TGTGCCAGCAGCTCCCTTAAACCCGGGACACTTAACAATGAGCAGTTCTTC. It translates to CASSSLKPGTLNNEQFF.

The gene calls are TRBV6-2 or TRBV6-3 and TRBJ1-5; 7 bases are a match to TRBD1. The germline gives CDR1 MNHEY, CDR2 SVGEGT. The CDR3 extends over 16 amino acids. Trimming removed 6 bases from V and 3 bases from J; junction bases left unmatched: 11. The CDR3 sequence is CASSPVRGTYNQPQHF. The CDR3 nucleotides are TGTGCCAGCAGCCCCGTCAGGGGGACCTACAATCAGCCCCAGCATTTT.

The V gene is TRBV27, the J gene TRBJ2-2, with unresolved D. Germline V gives CDR1 MNHEY, CDR2 SMNVEV (reference sequence). V gave up 2 bases and J gave up 8 bases, with 6 bases separating them. The CDR3 covers 12 residues. CDR3 nucleotide sequence: TGTGCCAGCAGTTTAATATCGGGGGAGCTGTTTTTT. This translates into CASSLISGELFF.